Sequencing of this TCR beta chain was carried out in a study of shared T cell receptors in the human thymus. CDR3 length equals 13 residues. From germline, CDR1 is SGHDT and CDR2 YYEEEE. The V end lost 7 bases, the J end lost 5 bases, and 15 bases lay between the germline ends. The table came from immunoSEQ multiplex PCR; TCRdb's copy has only in-frame clones and leaves some out. The table has about 660,000 clones, more than 75% seen once. These data were likewise used in another study, on human thymus T cells. That investigation notes: All donors were healthy Finnish infants who were undergoing corrective surgery to treat congenital heart defects. During corrective heart surgery, resections were taken, and the thymus tissue came from them. In unrelated individuals, thymic repertoires overlapped highly, according to related research.

This TCR came from a boy younger than two with a congenital heart defect. The sample was thymocytes. V gene TRBV5-6 combines with J gene TRBJ2-5, with TRBD1 as a possible D gene (7 bases). CDR3: CASHRGGTETQYF. As DNA, the CDR3 is TGTGCCAGCCACAGGGGAGGAACGGAGACCCAGTACTTC.